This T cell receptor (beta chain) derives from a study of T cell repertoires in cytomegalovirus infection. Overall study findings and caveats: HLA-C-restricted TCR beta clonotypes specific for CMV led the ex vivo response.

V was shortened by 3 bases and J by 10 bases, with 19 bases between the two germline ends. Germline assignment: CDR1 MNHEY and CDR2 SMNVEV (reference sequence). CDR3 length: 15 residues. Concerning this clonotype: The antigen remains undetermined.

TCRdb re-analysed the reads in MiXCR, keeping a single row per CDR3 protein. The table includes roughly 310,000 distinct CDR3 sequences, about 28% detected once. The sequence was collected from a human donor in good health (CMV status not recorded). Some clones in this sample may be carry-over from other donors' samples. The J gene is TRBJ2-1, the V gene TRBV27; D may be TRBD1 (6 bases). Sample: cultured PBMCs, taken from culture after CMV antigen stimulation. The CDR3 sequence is CASSFRGHLRVEQFF. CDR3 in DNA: TGTGCCAGCAGTTTCCGGGGACACCTTAGGGTCGAGCAGTTCTTC.